Presented here are 3 T cell receptor beta chains from one specimen sequenced in a study of T cell responses to AZD1222 COVID-19 vaccine. Produced via immunoSEQ multiplex PCR; TCRdb's table is partial and in-frame only. Seen here are about 260,000 clones, just over 90% observed once, and the top ten hold about 0.5%. The sequencing used peripheral blood, collected on day 0 of AZD1222 vaccination. The receptor source for this set is an adult in good health.

The V and J genes are TRBV25-1 and TRBJ2-1; 11 bases agree with TRBD2. CDR1 MGHDK and CDR2 SYGVNS come from the germline V gene. CDR3 length: 16 residues. The V gene end was trimmed by 3 bases and the J gene end by 3 bases; junction bases not matched to a gene: 4. Written as DNA, the CDR3 is TGTGCCAGCAGTGACGATAGCGGGAGGGTCTACAATGAGCAGTTCTTC. As protein: CASSDDSGRVYNEQFF. The entire variable domain, with the rest obtained from reference TRBV25-1 and TRBJ2-1, is as follows: EADIYQTPRYLVIGTGKKITLECSQTMGHDKMYWYQQDPGMELHLIHYSYGVNSTEKGDLSSESTVSRIRTEHFPLTLESARPSHTSQYLCASSDDSGRVYNEQFFGPGTRLTVL.

The rearrangement links TRBV25-1 to TRBJ1-4; no reliable D call. The CDR3 has 13 residues. Germline values: CDR1 MGHDK, CDR2 SYGVNS. V was shortened by 3 bases and J by 8 bases, with 10 bases between the two germline ends. In DNA, the CDR3 is TGTGCCAGCAGTGATGGTGGGTGGGAAAAACTGTTTTTT. Encoded protein: CASSDGGWEKLFF.

The CDR3 protein is CASSEALGSRLYEQYF. CDR3 nucleotides: TGTGCCAGCAGTGAAGCGTTGGGGAGCAGACTTTACGAGCAGTACTTC. V usage is TRBV6-1 and J usage is TRBJ2-7, with D possibly being TRBD2 (5 bases). V dropped 0 bases and J dropped 4 bases, with 16 bases sitting between them. Germline-derived CDR1 and CDR2 are MNHNS and SASEGT. CDR3 length: 16 residues.